This entry is about one T cell receptor beta chain. Its antigen is still unknown. Germline V gene sequence: CDR1 ENHRY, CDR2 SYGVKD. The V gene lost 8 bases and the J gene lost 6 bases, with 17 bases spanning the gap. The CDR3 has 14 residues. Primers included in the PCR were 60 Vbeta and 13 Jbeta primers. Sequencing used immunoSEQ multiplex PCR; TCRdb keeps in-frame clones, though not all of them. The repertoire holds 100,000 or so clones, with 75% as singletons. The sample belongs to a study of cytomegalovirus exposure and HLA in healthy donors. Whole-study findings and limits: According to reports, the classifier identified cytomegalovirus status with high specificity and sensitivity.

This rearrangement joins TRBV10-3 to TRBJ2-1; D perhaps matches TRBD2 (7 bases). Sample: PBMCs. This receptor was identified in a man in his fifties or sixties in good health and CMV-seronegative. In DNA, the CDR3 is TGTGCCATCTGGGGGGGGCTAGCTGGCAATGAGCAGTTCTTC. It translates to CAIWGGLAGNEQFF.